This T cell receptor beta chain was recovered during a study of CD8 T cells in Susac syndrome (dated by TCRdb to between 2018 and 2021). As for the study more broadly: Whether CD8+ T cell activation and differentiation in Susac syndrome was antigen driven was tested using repertoire sequencing. CD8+ T cell repertoire clonality was compared between about a dozen healthy donors, around 14 Susac syndrome patients and roughly 15 multiple sclerosis patients.

Peripheral blood CD8+ and CD4+ T cells from healthy donors, Susac syndrome patients and multiple sclerosis patients were profiled using high-throughput TCR beta sequencing. The multiple sclerosis controls were treatment-naive patients who had stable or active relapsing-remitting disease and met the revised McDonald criteria. Bulk CD8+ and CD4+ T cells were purified by magnetic negative isolation, whereas CD8+ TEMRA cells were enriched by FACS. Blood was drawn into EDTA tubes, processed within 24 hours, and PBMCs were isolated by density gradient centrifugation. PBMCs intended for TCR sequencing were cryopreserved in liquid nitrogen and thawed later in a water bath at 37 degrees C. The sorted or isolated CD4+, CD8+ and CD8+ TEMRA cells reached a purity of at least 90%. A remark on this clonotype: Its antigen is unknown. The input lacks base qualities; no much larger clone sits a single base away.

The paper as a whole reports these results and caveats: The study acknowledged that relatively few individuals were included in the TCR sequencing and HLA analysis.

RNA was extracted with the RNeasy kit and 0.5 to 1 ug was reverse transcribed using random hexamers. The immunoSEQ multiplex PCR assay, covering 54 Vbeta and 13 Jbeta segments, was used to amplify TCR beta CDR3 regions. To correct PCR amplification bias, a synthetic template baseline was used for both primer optimization and computational correction. The paper's processing steps were these. Reads were annotated to V, D and J genes per IMGT and analyzed with immunoSEQ Analyzer, keeping only productive sequences. To calculate clonality, Shannon entropy was normalized by log2 of the number of productive unique sequences and then subtracted from one. Public and private clones were assessed among the 100 most prevalent clones of each patient and control. Susac-specific clones were defined as absent from healthy and MS cohorts, over a thousand published viral clones and other ImmuneACCESS disease sequences. TCRdb reran the public reads through fastp at Q25 and MiXCR, keeping productive beta chains. Rows are combined by CDR3 protein, so each entry shows the most common genes and DNA. The V and J calls come from TCRdb's annotation, not from the publication. The sample data list about 290,000 distinct CDR3 sequences, and approximately 85% of these were observed just once. Of the sample, 0.21% is held by the ten largest clones.

CDR1 and CDR2, per the germline V gene (reference sequence), are GTSNPN and SVGIG. The V end loses 0 bases and the J end loses 13 bases, and a stretch of 16 bases separates them. Including cysteine and phenylalanine, the CDR3 has 12 amino acids. CDR3 DNA is the only sequence kept; it has 36 bases, read in frame from the first base. The chain joins TRBV30 to TRBJ2-7; D gene: possibly TRBD1, on 5 matching bases. The sample consisted of CD8+ T cells from PBMCs. The receptor was isolated from a human donor with multiple sclerosis. The DNA reads as follows: TGTGCCTGGAGTGTACTCGGTGACAGCACCTACTTC. This is translated as CAWSVLGDSTYF.